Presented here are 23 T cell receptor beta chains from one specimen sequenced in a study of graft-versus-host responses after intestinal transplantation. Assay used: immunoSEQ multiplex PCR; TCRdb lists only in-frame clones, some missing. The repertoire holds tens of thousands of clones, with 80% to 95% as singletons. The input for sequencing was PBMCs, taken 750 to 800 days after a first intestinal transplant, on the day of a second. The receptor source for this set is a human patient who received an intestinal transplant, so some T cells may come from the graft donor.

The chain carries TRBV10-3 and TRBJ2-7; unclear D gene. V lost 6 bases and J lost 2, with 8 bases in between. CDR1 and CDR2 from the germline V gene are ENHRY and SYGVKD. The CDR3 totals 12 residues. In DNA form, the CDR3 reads TGTGCCATCAGGGACCGCACCTACGAGCAGTACTTC. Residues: CAIRDRTYEQYF.

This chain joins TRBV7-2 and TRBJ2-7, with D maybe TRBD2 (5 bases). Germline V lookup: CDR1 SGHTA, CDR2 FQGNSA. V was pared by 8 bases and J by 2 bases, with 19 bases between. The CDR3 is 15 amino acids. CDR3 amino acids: CASATQSGSTYEQYF. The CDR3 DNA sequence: TGTGCCAGCGCCACGCAATCGGGATCTACCTACGAGCAGTACTTC. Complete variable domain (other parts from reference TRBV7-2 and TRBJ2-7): GAGVSQSPSNKVTEKGKDVELRCDPISGHTALYWYRQSLGQGLEFLIYFQGNSAPDKSGLPSDRFSAERTGGSVSTLTIQRTQQEDSAVYLCASATQSGSTYEQYFGPGTRLTVT.

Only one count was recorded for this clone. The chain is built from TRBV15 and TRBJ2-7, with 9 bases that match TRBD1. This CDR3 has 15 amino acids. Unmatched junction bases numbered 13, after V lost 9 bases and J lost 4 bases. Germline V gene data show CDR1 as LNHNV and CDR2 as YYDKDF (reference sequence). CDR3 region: CATRQGGASQYEQYF. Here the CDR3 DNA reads TGTGCCACAAGACAGGGGGGCGCGTCTCAGTACGAGCAGTACTTC.

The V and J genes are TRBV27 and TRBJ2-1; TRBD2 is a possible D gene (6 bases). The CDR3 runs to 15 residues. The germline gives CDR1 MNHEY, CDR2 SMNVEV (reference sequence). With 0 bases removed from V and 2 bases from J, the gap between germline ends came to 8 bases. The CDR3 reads CASSLSSGAYNEQFF. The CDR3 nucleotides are TGTGCCAGCAGTTTATCGTCGGGGGCCTACAATGAGCAGTTCTTC.

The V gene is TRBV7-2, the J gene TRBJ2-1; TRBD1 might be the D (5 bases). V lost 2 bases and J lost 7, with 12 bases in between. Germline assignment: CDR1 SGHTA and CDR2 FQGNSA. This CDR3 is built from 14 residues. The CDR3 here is CASSLTKRGNEQFF. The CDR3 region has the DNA TGTGCCAGCAGCTTAACCAAAAGGGGAAATGAGCAGTTCTTC. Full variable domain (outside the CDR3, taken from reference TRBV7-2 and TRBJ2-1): GAGVSQSPSNKVTEKGKDVELRCDPISGHTALYWYRQSLGQGLEFLIYFQGNSAPDKSGLPSDRFSAERTGGSVSTLTIQRTQQEDSAVYLCASSLTKRGNEQFFGPGTRLTVL.

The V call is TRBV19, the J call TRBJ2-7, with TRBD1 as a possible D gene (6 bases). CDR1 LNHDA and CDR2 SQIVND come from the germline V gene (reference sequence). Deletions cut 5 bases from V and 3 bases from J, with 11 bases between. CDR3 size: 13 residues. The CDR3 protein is CASSAQTGYEQYF. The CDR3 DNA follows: TGTGCCAGTAGTGCCCAGACAGGCTACGAGCAGTACTTC.

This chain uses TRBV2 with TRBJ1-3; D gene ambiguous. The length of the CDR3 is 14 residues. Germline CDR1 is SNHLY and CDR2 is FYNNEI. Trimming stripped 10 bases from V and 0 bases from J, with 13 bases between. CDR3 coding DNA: TGTGCCATCCCCGACGGCCCCTCTGGAAACACCATATATTTT. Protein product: CAIPDGPSGNTIYF.

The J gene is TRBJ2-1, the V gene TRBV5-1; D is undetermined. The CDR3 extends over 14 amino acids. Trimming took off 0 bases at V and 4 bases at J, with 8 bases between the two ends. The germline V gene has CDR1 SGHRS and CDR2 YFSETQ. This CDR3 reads CASSLEYVYNEQFF. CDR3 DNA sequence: TGCGCCAGCAGCTTGGAGTACGTTTACAATGAGCAGTTCTTC.

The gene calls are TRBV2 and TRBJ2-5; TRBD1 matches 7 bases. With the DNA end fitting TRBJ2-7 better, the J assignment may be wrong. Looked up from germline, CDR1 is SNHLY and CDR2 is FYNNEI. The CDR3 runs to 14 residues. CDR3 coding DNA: TGTGCCAGCAGGGGACAGACAAGCTCCTACGAGCAGTACTTC. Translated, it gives CASRGQTSSYEQYF.

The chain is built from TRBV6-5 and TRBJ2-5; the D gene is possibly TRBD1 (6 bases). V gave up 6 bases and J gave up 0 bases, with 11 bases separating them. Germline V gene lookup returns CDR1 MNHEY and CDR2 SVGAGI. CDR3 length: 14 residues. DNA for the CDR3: TGTGCCAGCAGGAGGACAGAGTACCAAGAGACCCAGTACTTC. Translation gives CASRRTEYQETQYF.

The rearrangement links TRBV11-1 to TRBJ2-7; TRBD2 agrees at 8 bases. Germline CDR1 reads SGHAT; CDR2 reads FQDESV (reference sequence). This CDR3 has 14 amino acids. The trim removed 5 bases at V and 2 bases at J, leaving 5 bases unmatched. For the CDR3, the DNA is TGTGCCAGCAGCAAGCGGGAGATAGCCTACGAGCAGTACTTC. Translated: CASSKREIAYEQYF.

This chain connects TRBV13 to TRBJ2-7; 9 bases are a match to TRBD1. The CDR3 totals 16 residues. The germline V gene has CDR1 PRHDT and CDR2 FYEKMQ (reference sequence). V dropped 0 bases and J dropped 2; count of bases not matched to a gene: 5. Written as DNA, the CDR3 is TGTGCCAGCAGCTTAGGCCTGGGACAGGGAGCCTACGAGCAGTACTTC. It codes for CASSLGLGQGAYEQYF.

The CDR3 coding sequence is TGTGCCATCACAAATAGAGGGGGGGACAAAAAGGGCTCCCCCTACGAGCAGTACTTC. Protein sequence: CAITNRGGDKKGSPYEQYF. The chain uses TRBV10-3 and TRBJ2-7, with a weak D call TRBD2 (7 bases). CDR3 length: 19 amino acids. V shed 7 bases and J shed 2 bases, with 30 bases lying between them. The germline CDR1 and CDR2 sequences are ENHRY and SYGVKD.

The CDR3 DNA sequence: TGTGCCAGTAGTACGACCTTAGCGGGGTACGAGCAGTACTTC. Residues: CASSTTLAGYEQYF. This chain links TRBV19 with TRBJ2-7, with 8 bases lining up with TRBD2. Germline V lookup: CDR1 LNHDA, CDR2 SQIVND (reference sequence). The CDR3 consists of 14 residues. V dropped 4 bases and J dropped 4; count of bases not matched to a gene: 6.

Written as DNA, the CDR3 is TGCAGCGTTGAAAGTGGGACAGGGGGATTCCAAGAGACCCAGTACTTC. Its protein is CSVESGTGGFQETQYF. The chain couples TRBV29-1 to TRBJ2-5; 11 bases are a match to TRBD1. Trimming cost V 2 bases and J 1 base; bases outside gene matches: 6. The CDR3 contains 16 residues. CDR1 is SQVTM and CDR2 is ANQGSEA in the germline V gene.

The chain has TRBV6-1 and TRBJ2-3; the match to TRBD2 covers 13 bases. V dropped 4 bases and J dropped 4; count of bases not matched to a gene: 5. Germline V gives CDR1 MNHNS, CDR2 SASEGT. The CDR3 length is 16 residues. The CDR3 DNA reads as TGTGCCAGCAGTGGGACTAGCGGGAGAGTAGCAGATACGCAGTATTTT. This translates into CASSGTSGRVADTQYF.

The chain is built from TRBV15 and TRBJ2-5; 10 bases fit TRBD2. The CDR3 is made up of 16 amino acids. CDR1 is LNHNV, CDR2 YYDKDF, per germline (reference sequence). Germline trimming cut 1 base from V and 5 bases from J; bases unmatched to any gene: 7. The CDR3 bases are TGTGCCACCAGCAGAGGACTAGCGGGCCGTGGGGAGACCCAGTACTTC. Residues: CATSRGLAGRGETQYF.

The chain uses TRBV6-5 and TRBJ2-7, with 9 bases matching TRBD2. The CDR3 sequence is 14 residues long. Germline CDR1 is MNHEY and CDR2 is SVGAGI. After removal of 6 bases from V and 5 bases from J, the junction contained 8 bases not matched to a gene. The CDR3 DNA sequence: TGTGCCAGCAGAATACACAGCGGGAGGAACGAGCAGTACTTC. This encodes CASRIHSGRNEQYF.

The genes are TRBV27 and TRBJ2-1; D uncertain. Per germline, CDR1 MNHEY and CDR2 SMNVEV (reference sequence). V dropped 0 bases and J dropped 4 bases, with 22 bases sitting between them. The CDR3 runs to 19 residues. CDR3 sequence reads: CASSLSGSPSSPIYNEQFF. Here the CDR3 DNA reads TGTGCCAGCAGTTTATCGGGGTCGCCCTCAAGCCCGATTTACAATGAGCAGTTCTTC.

CDR3 sequence (DNA): TGTGCCAGCAGCGTAGTTAGCGGCAGCTCCTACAATGAGCAGTTCTTC. Its protein is CASSVVSGSSYNEQFF. V is TRBV9 and J is TRBJ2-1, with D perhaps TRBD2 (6 bases). CDR1 and CDR2 (germline): SGDLS, YYNGEE. CDR3 size: 16 residues. Trimming pared 0 bases from V and 0 bases from J, leaving 10 bases between.

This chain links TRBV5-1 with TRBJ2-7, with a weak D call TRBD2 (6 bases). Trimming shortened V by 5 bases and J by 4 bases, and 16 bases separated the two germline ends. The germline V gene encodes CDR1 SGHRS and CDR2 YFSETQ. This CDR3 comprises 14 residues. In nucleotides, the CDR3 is TGCGCCAGCAGTCCGGGGGAGATGGTATACGAGCAGTACTTC. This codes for CASSPGEMVYEQYF.

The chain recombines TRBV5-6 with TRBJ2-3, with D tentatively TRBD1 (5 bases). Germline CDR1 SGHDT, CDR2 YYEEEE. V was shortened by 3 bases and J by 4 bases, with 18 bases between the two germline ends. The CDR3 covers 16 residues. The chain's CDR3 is CASSSATDTTPDTQYF. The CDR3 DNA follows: TGTGCCAGCAGCTCCGCGACGGACACAACTCCAGATACGCAGTATTTT.

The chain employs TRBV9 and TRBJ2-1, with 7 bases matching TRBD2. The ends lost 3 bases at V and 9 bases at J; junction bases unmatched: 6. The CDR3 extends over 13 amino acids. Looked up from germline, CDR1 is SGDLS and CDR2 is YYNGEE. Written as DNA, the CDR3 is TGTGCCAGCAGCGCGGGGTCGGGGGGTGAGCAGTTCTTC. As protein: CASSAGSGGEQFF.